The present TCR beta chain was sequenced within a study of blood T cells in healthy people across ages (dated by TCRdb to between 2014 and 2017). As for the study more broadly: Template switching captured roughly one uniquely barcoded TCR beta cDNA molecule per two T cells in model experiments. To avoid experimental bias, donors of different ages were spread randomly across the sequencing lanes. Four age groups were formed from the donors: young (average 16 years), middle-aged (just under 40), aged (62) and long-lived (less than 85). Age-related changes in TCR beta repertoire diversity were measured in the study by deep sequencing normalized with unique cDNA molecular identifiers. Using the same blood draw, the study looked at two additional independent replicas of 1 million unique cDNA reads for two donors, one aged 18 to 29 and the other aged 80 or older. The study at large found these results: Since profiling was done on bulk unsorted PBMCs, naive and antigen-experienced compartments could not be conclusively compared. As age increased, observed TCR beta diversity per million T cells dropped in a roughly linear way, and a significant reduction was already evident by age 40. A strong correlation was found between observed TCR beta diversity and the percentage of naive T cells measured by flow cytometry. The CMV infection status of donors was not known, potentially confounding age-related changes in expanded clonotypes. Estimates of total diversity based on one million sequenced T cells were considered lower bounds and underestimates. Compared with the aged group, more naive CD4+ T cells, fewer expanded clones and increased TCR diversity were shown by the long-lived group, suggesting age selection.

Library method: 5' RACE. Sequencing used an Illumina HiSeq 2500. A second 7 to 11 cycle PCR used a sample-barcoded 5' primer and a J-beta primer mix. Each TCR beta cDNA molecule received a unique molecular identifier from a template-switch 5' adaptor carrying 12 random nucleotides. Each sample yielded at least 3 million CDR3-containing paired-end reads. First-strand cDNA was synthesized from all RNA with the Mint cDNA synthesis kit, primed by a TRBC-specific oligonucleotide. Following uracil-DNA glycosylase treatment, a first 18-cycle PCR with universal primers M1SS and BC2_uni_R was performed on all cDNA. Per the original workflow: For normalization, 1 million high-quality reads were randomly selected from each sample, with every read carrying a distinct molecular identifier. Instead of being binned into consensus sequences, reads with shared molecular identifiers were discarded. CDR3 identification, clonotype clustering and error correction used MiTCR with a Q25 quality threshold and the strictest error-elimination algorithm. A nonparametric unseen species model using Euler transformation provided a lower-bound estimate of total TCR beta diversity. Using fastp trimming at Q25 and MiXCR clonotype assembly, TCRdb reanalyzed the public sequencing data and kept in-frame beta chains. Each record represents a unique CDR3 protein, reported with the most common genes and DNA among its rows. None of the V and J calls come from the authors' own analysis; TCRdb made them. For this sample there are about 1.5 million distinct CDR3 sequences; roughly 43% appear just once. Jointly, the top ten make up about 4.1% of the sample.

Reading the germline V gene gives CDR1 ENHRY and CDR2 SYGVKD. Inclusive of the bounding cysteine and phenylalanine, the CDR3 is 14 residues long. Only the CDR3 part of the read is kept: 42 bases, read in frame from the first base. Only a few counts were recorded for this clonotype. Which antigen it targets is not known. Base qualities are missing; no much larger clone stands one base away. Donors were 39 systemically healthy Caucasian individuals from Russia aged roughly 6 to 90 years. Each donor gave approximately 9.3 milliliters of peripheral blood, collected into EDTA-treated Vacutainer tubes. Ficoll-Paque density-gradient centrifugation was used to isolate PBMCs, with at least 6.5 million obtained per sample. Trizol reagent was used to extract total RNA from the PBMCs, yielding at least 6 micrograms per sample. The percentages of naive CD45RAhigh/CD27high T cells were determined by flow cytometry on a PBMC aliquot from every donor.

The TCR sequence derives from a woman under 30 in good health. The rearranged chain carries TRBV10-3 and TRBJ2-1; TRBD2 agrees with 10 junctional bases. The J call is uncertain, as TRBJ2-7 better fits the DNA end. Input material: blood. The CDR3 in this case is CAMAAGGSYNEQYF. The bases read TGTGCAATGGCAGCGGGGGGGTCCTACAATGAGCAGTACTTC.